These T cell receptor beta chains were read from a single sample in a study of beta chain features in type 1 diabetes. Assay used: immunoSEQ multiplex PCR; TCRdb lists only in-frame clones, some missing. The sample gives some 900,000 clones, roughly 17% of which show up once; around 0.02% is in the top ten. The sequencing input was naive CD4+ T cells from blood. The receptors shown here come from a woman aged 18 to 35 in good health. CDR3s include the opening cysteine and the closing phenylalanine or tryptophan. D genes are given only for firm matches. Part of the rows lack a size; the others show once, few, many or a class for expanded clones.

>.|.|TRBJ2-1|TRBV6-1
TGTGCCAGCATGAAAAGTAACAATGAGCAGTTCTTC
CASMKSNNEQFF
>.|few|TRBJ2-1|TRBV21-1
TGTGCCAGCAGCAAAGTCCAGACTAGCGGACCGATTTACAATGAGCAGTTCTTC
CASSKVQTSGPIYNEQFF
>.|few|TRBJ2-2|TRBV7-6
TGTGCCAGCAGCTCTTCGAACACCGGGGAGCTGTTTTTT
CASSSSNTGELFF
>TRBD1|.|TRBJ2-7|TRBV29-1
TGCAGCGTCGGACAGGGAAGCGACGAGCAGTACTTC
CSVGQGSDEQYF
>.|.|TRBJ2-2|TRBV5-1
TGCGCCAGCAGCTTGATGTTGGACACCGGGGAGCTGTTTTTT
CASSLMLDTGELFF
>TRBD1|.|TRBJ2-7|TRBV5-1
TGCGCCAGCAGCCTCTGGACAGGTACCTACGAGCAGTACTTC
CASSLWTGTYEQYF
>.|few|TRBJ2-5|TRBV7-6
TGTGCCAGCAGCTTAGCGGGTAGAGAGACCCAGTACTTC
CASSLAGRETQYF
>.|.|TRBJ2-3|TRBV25-1
TGTGCCAGCGGGGGGACGCTTAGCACAGATACGCAGTATTTT
CASGGTLSTDTQYF
>.|.|TRBJ1-4|TRBV4-2
TGTGCCAGCAGCCAAGACAGGGGAGGAGTCCTTGAAAAACTGTTTTTT
CASSQDRGGVLEKLFF
>TRBD1|few|TRBJ1-2|TRBV4-1
TGCGCCAGCAGCGCGGCCGGGACAGCCAACTATGGCTACACCTTC
CASSAAGTANYGYTF
>.|few|TRBJ2-7|TRBV6-6
TGTGCCAGCAGTTACCGGGGGTACGAGCAGTACTTC
CASSYRGYEQYF
>.|few|TRBJ1-5|TRBV28
TGTGCCAGCAGCCAGGGAGGGAGCAATCAGCCCCAGCATTTT
CASSQGGSNQPQHF
>TRBD2|.|TRBJ2-5|TRBV7-2
TGTGCCAGCAGCTTAGCGGGACTAGCGGGGCAAGAGACCCAGTACTTC
CASSLAGLAGQETQYF
>.|few|TRBJ1-2|TRBV9
TGTGCCAGCAGCGTAGGGGCCAGCCCGGGGAGCTACACCTTC
CASSVGASPGSYTF
>TRBD2|.|TRBJ2-5|TRBV19
TGTGCCAGTAGTATAGATACGGGAGGGTCGTTTGAGACCCAGTACTTC
CASSIDTGGSFETQYF
>TRBD1|.|TRBJ2-7|TRBV7-2
TGTGCCTCCCAGACAGGGGGGTACGAGCAGTACTTC
CASQTGGYEQYF
>.|.|TRBJ2-7|TRBV6-6
TGTGCCAGCGGGTTCCCCGGGGGAGCGGGCCATTTGGAGCAGTACTTC
CASGFPGGAGHLEQYF
>.|.|TRBJ1-2|TRBV4-3
TGCGCCAGCAGCCAAGATTACCCGGGTCTTACCTATGGCTACACCTTC
CASSQDYPGLTYGYTF
>TRBD1|.|TRBJ2-7|TRBV6-6
TGTGCCAGCAGTTACTACACGACAGGGCGGTACGAGCAGTACTTC
CASSYYTTGRYEQYF